This T cell receptor (beta chain) is from a study of cytomegalovirus exposure and HLA in healthy donors. Per germline, CDR1 SGHVS and CDR2 FNYEAQ. The CDR3 is 13 amino acids. Trimming removed 5 bases from V and 4 bases from J, with 9 bases in between. PCR used 60 Vbeta primers and 13 Jbeta primers. Generated by immunoSEQ multiplex PCR, the TCRdb table keeps only in-frame clones and is missing some. This table has under 200,000 clones, approximately 74% appearing once. The sequence was collected from a woman aged 25 to 39 in good health and CMV-seronegative. Sequencing was done on a sample of PBMCs. The rearrangement links TRBV7-6 to TRBJ1-5; D may be TRBD1 (6 bases). The CDR3 sequence is CASSPDRNQPQHF. The CDR3 DNA is TGTGCCAGCAGCCCGGACAGAAATCAGCCCCAGCATTTT.